The 22 T cell receptor beta chains listed next were all sequenced from one sample in a study of T-cell memory formation after mild COVID-19 (dated by TCRdb to the early 2020s). Receptor libraries were prepared by 5' RACE. The data were produced on an Illumina NovaSeq 6000. TCRdb reanalyzed the raw reads on its own, using fastp at Q25 for trimming and MiXCR for clone calling, and kept in-frame beta chains. Each CDR3 protein gets just one entry, which takes the most common genes and DNA from the rows behind it. This sample gives 250,000 to 400,000 distinct CDR3 sequences in total; roughly an eighth of them show up just once. The ten largest make up 21% of the sample. Sequenced: PBMCs or a T cell subset sorted from them (not recorded which). Receptors were obtained from a man aged 18-30 years who had mild COVID-19 (a few samples of this study predate the infection). The sample titles of this study are shuffled in the database, so cell type and time point are left out; the donor was told from shared clones.

The chain uses TRBV2 and TRBJ1-1; unclear D gene. CDR1 is SNHLY and CDR2 is FYNNEI in the germline V gene. The ends were cut back, 7 bases at V and 7 bases at J, with 13 bases in the middle. CDR3 length: 12 amino acids. The CDR3 coding sequence is TGTGCCAGCACGGTGGAGGGCGGTGAAGCTTTCTTT. It is translated as CASTVEGGEAFF.

The V call is TRBV4-3, the J call TRBJ2-1; D gene uncertain. CDR3 size: 14 residues. Per germline, CDR1 LGHNA and CDR2 YSLEER. The ends were cut back, 0 bases at V and 5 bases at J, with 8 bases in the middle. CDR3: CASSQDVGDNEQFF. The CDR3 DNA reads TGCGCCAGCAGCCAAGATGTTGGGGACAATGAGCAGTTCTTC.

This clonotype turned up a few times. This chain uses TRBV6-2 or TRBV6-3 with TRBJ2-7, with 15 bases lining up with TRBD2. The CDR3 runs to 17 residues. Losses at the gene ends were 4 bases for V and 3 bases for J; bases not matched to a gene: 7. The germline CDR1 and CDR2 sequences are MNHEY and SVGEGT. The CDR3 region is CASSSPGLAGGNYEQYF. The CDR3 region has the DNA TGTGCCAGCAGTTCACCGGGACTAGCGGGGGGCAACTACGAGCAGTACTTC.

The chain is built from TRBV10-3 and TRBJ1-1; 12 nucleotides line up with TRBD1. Trimming removed 8 bases from V and 2 bases from J; junction bases left unmatched: 9. The CDR3 extends over 16 amino acids. Germline CDR1 and CDR2: ENHRY and SYGVKD. The CDR3 loop reads CAIGTGTGGLNTEAFF. CDR3 DNA: TGTGCCATCGGAACCGGGACAGGGGGCTTAAACACTGAAGCTTTCTTT.

This clonotype was picked up a small number of times. This chain joins TRBV5-1 and TRBJ2-2; no clear D gene. The V end was cut by 5 bases, the J end by 4 bases, with 9 bases between. The CDR3 spans 13 residues. Germline CDR1 and CDR2: SGHRS and YFSETQ. In nucleotides, the CDR3 is TGCGCCAGCAGATCGGTTAGCACCGGGGAGCTGTTTTTT. Translation gives CASRSVSTGELFF.

This clonotype showed up just a few times. The CDR3 protein is CASSDGTGGMDEQFF. CDR3 DNA sequence: TGTGCCAGCAGCGATGGGACAGGGGGCATGGATGAGCAGTTCTTC. This chain uses TRBV5-5 with TRBJ2-1, with 12 bases identical to TRBD1. CDR1 SGHKS and CDR2 YYEKEE come from the germline V gene (reference sequence). The V and J ends lost 4 bases and 8 bases, in that order; junction bases with no gene match: 7. CDR3 length: 15 amino acids.

The J gene is TRBJ2-7, the V gene TRBV21-1; the DNA was not compared with TRBD1, the D call given in the table. TRBV21-1 is shown as a pseudogene. The CDR3 runs to 15 residues. The CDR3 DNA is TGTGCCAGCAGCGCCCCTGAGAGACAGGGAGACGAGCAGTACGTC. Translated, it gives CASSAPERQGDEQYV.

In its sample, this clonotype was seen a few times. The rearrangement joins TRBV3-1 to TRBJ2-2; D is unresolved. Germline V gives CDR1 LGHDT, CDR2 YNNKEL (reference sequence). This CDR3 contains 14 residues. V shed 4 bases and J shed 8 bases, with 14 bases lying between them. The CDR3 protein is CASSPASFGGELFF. CDR3 coding DNA: TGTGCCAGCAGCCCCGCTTCTTTCGGGGGGGAGCTGTTTTTT.

This chain joins TRBV12-3 or TRBV12-4 and TRBJ2-1, with a weak D call TRBD1 (6 bases). CDR3 size: 16 residues. V lost 2 bases, J lost 5 bases, and 16 bases lay in between. Written as DNA, the CDR3 is TGTGCCAGCAGTTTATCCCAGGGGTCGGCCGACAATGAGCAGTTCTTC. Translation gives CASSLSQGSADNEQFF.

This clonotype was seen a handful of times. The chain joins TRBV6-6 to TRBJ2-7; D ambiguous. Germline values: CDR1 MNHNY, CDR2 SVGAGI (reference sequence). The CDR3 totals 16 residues. V was pared by 5 bases and J by 1 base, with 18 bases between. CDR3 region: CASSPMGSFSSYEQYV. DNA of the CDR3: TGTGCCAGCAGTCCCATGGGGTCGTTTTCATCCTACGAGCAGTACGTC.

V usage is TRBV12-3 or TRBV12-4 and J usage is TRBJ2-1; 12 bases are a match to TRBD2. Unmatched junction bases numbered 4, after V lost 5 bases and J lost 5 bases. The CDR3 contains 15 residues. For the CDR3, the DNA is TGTGCCAGCAGTCCCCGGACTAGCGGGAACAATGAGCAGTTCTTC. Translation gives CASSPRTSGNNEQFF.

This clonotype has a handful of counts. This chain links TRBV5-6 with TRBJ1-1; D unclear. There are 13 residues in the CDR3. Trimming cost V 1 base and J 11 bases, with 15 bases left between them. Germline CDR1 is SGHDT and CDR2 is YYEEEE. The DNA of the CDR3 is TGTGCCAGCAGCTTGTTAGTGGTCGGCGGGGCTTTCTTT. It yields the protein CASSLLVVGGAFF.

V gene TRBV6-5 combines with J gene TRBJ1-6, with 9 bases lining up with TRBD1. Germline V gives CDR1 MNHEY, CDR2 SVGAGI. V lost 6 bases to trimming and J lost 10 bases; unmatched junction nucleotides: 16. The CDR3 contains 17 residues. This CDR3 is CASSLTGRTGGDSPLHF. DNA for the CDR3: TGTGCCAGCAGCCTCACCGGGCGCACAGGGGGCGACTCACCCCTCCACTTT.

V and J are TRBV7-2 and TRBJ1-4; TRBD1 matches at 7 bases. V was pared by 5 bases and J by 5 bases, with 8 bases of the junction left unmatched. Germline CDR1 is SGHTA and CDR2 is FQGNSA. The CDR3 loop spans 15 amino acids. DNA for the CDR3: TGTGCCAGCAGCCCACGACAGGGATTAAATGAAAAACTGTTTTTT. This sequence encodes CASSPRQGLNEKLFF.

This clonotype has more than one count but fewer than ten. The chain links TRBV6-5 to TRBJ2-1, with D perhaps matching TRBD2 (5 bases). V was shortened by 1 base and J by 9 bases, with 16 bases between the two germline ends. This CDR3 region has 15 residues. Germline V gene sequence: CDR1 MNHEY, CDR2 SVGAGI. The CDR3 reads CASSYFASSRGEQFF. The CDR3 region has the DNA TGTGCCAGCAGTTACTTCGCTTCTAGCCGGGGTGAGCAGTTCTTC.

This clonotype has more than one count but fewer than ten. The chain joins TRBV12-3 or TRBV12-4 to TRBJ1-1; TRBD1 is a possible D gene (5 bases). The CDR3 is made up of 12 amino acids. Trimming shortened V by 3 bases and J by 14 bases, and 16 bases separated the two germline ends. The DNA for the CDR3 is TGTGCCAGCAGTTTGGGGCCAGGGAGGGTCTTCTTT. This encodes CASSLGPGRVFF.

The genes are TRBV7-9 and TRBJ2-3; D not resolved. Trimming stripped 1 base from V and 5 bases from J, with 16 bases between. Germline V CDR1 and CDR2: SEHNR, FQNEAQ (reference sequence). This CDR3 has 16 amino acids. For the CDR3, the DNA is TGTGCCAGCAGCTTAGAGGGCTTTCTCGGCGGAGATACGCAGTATTTT. Protein product: CASSLEGFLGGDTQYF.

The V gene is TRBV11-2, the J gene TRBJ2-3; D is perhaps TRBD2 (5 bases). Germline-derived CDR1 and CDR2 are SGHAT and FQNNGV. The germline V and J ends were trimmed by 2 bases and 3 bases, with 12 bases remaining between them. CDR3 length: 15 residues. This CDR3 reads CASSLSVAMTDTQYF. The CDR3 coding sequence is TGTGCCAGCAGCTTAAGTGTAGCGATGACAGATACGCAGTATTTT.

This clonotype was counted a few times. V usage is TRBV4-1 and J usage is TRBJ2-7; TRBD1 is a possible D gene (6 bases). V was trimmed by 5 bases and J by 3 bases, leaving 17 bases between them. This CDR3 is 15 amino acids long. Germline assignment: CDR1 MGHRA and CDR2 YSYEKL. The CDR3 region has the DNA TGCGCCAGCAGCTCTGACCCCACAGGGCACTACGAGCAGTACTTC. It specifies CASSSDPTGHYEQYF.

The chain has TRBV6-2 or TRBV6-3 and TRBJ2-1, with a possible D match to TRBD1 (5 bases). The V end was cut by 8 bases, the J end by 9 bases, with 20 bases between. The CDR3 covers 14 residues. Germline CDR1 and CDR2: MNHEY and SVGEGT. The CDR3 loop is CASFSDRPQGEQFF. The CDR3, as DNA: TGTGCCAGCTTTTCAGACCGACCCCAGGGTGAGCAGTTCTTC.

The CDR3 DNA is TGTGCCAGCAGCTCCCCCCGCAGGGGATACGAGCAGTACGTC. Its protein product is CASSSPRRGYEQYV. The rearrangement links TRBV7-9 to TRBJ2-7, with D perhaps TRBD1 (6 bases). The length of the CDR3 is 14 residues. The ends were cut back, 4 bases at V and 4 bases at J, with 14 bases in the middle. Germline CDR1 reads SEHNR; CDR2 reads FQNEAQ (reference sequence).

Only a few counts were recorded for this clonotype. The V gene is TRBV7-9, the J gene TRBJ2-5; a possible D gene is TRBD1 (5 bases). Deletions cut 6 bases from V and 5 bases from J, with 16 bases between. CDR1 is SEHNR, CDR2 FQNEAQ, per germline (reference sequence). This CDR3 spans 14 amino acids. CDR3 bases: TGTGCCAGCAGACTCGCAGGGATGAGGGAGACCCAGTACTTC. It translates to CASRLAGMRETQYF.